Presented here are 19 T cell receptor beta chains from one specimen sequenced in a study of shared clonotypes between healthy human individuals. CD45RO negativity and positive selection for CCR7 defined naive CD8 cells, a population that excluded terminally differentiated effector memory CD45RA+ cells. TCRdb's copy holds only in-frame clones and misses some; the assay was immunoSEQ multiplex PCR. The top ten hold around 0.097% of the sample, which has about 590,000 clones, around 95% seen once. Sequencing was carried out using naive CD8+ T cells sorted from blood. These receptors all stem from a woman aged 25 to 39 in good health.

V is TRBV6-5 and J is TRBJ2-7, with TRBD2 matching over 16 bases. Trimming removed 6 bases from V and 7 bases from J; junction bases left unmatched: 6. CDR3 length: 15 amino acids. The V gene's germline CDR1 is MNHEY and CDR2 SVGAGI. DNA of the CDR3: TGTGCCAGCAGGCAGGGACTAGCGGGAGGGCGGGAGCAGTACTTC. It yields the protein CASRQGLAGGREQYF.

This sequence joins TRBV28 and TRBJ1-3, with D unclear. This CDR3 is 18 amino acids long. The germline gives CDR1 MDHEN, CDR2 SYDVKM. V lost 7 bases and J 1 base, leaving 23 bases between the germline ends. In DNA, the CDR3 is TGTGCCAGCACATCCATGGAGGCCACAAGACCTTCTGGAAACACCATATATTTT. Translating gives CASTSMEATRPSGNTIYF.

V usage is TRBV25-1 and J usage is TRBJ2-1; D is ambiguous. Trimming removed 1 base from V and 2 bases from J, with 9 bases in between. Germline V gene sequence: CDR1 MGHDK, CDR2 SYGVNS. CDR3 length equals 15 residues. CDR3 sequence: CASSESSFPYNEQFF. The CDR3, as DNA: TGTGCCAGCAGTGAATCAAGTTTTCCCTACAATGAGCAGTTCTTC.

This rearrangement joins TRBV5-5 to TRBJ2-7, with TRBD1 matching 7 bases. This CDR3 spans 13 amino acids. The V segment lost 0 bases and the J segment 6 bases; nucleotides outside the gene matches: 3. Germline CDR1 and CDR2: SGHKS and YYEKEE (reference sequence). The CDR3 is CASSLGTGSEQYF. Written as DNA, the CDR3 is TGTGCCAGCAGCTTGGGGACAGGCAGCGAGCAGTACTTC.

V gene TRBV6-5 combines with J gene TRBJ2-1; D might be TRBD1 or TRBD2, each matching 6 bases. The length of the CDR3 is 15 residues. V gave up 6 bases and J gave up 4 bases, with 16 bases separating them. Germline assignment: CDR1 MNHEY and CDR2 SVGAGI. The DNA of the CDR3 is TGTGCCAGCAGGAGTCCGGGGGCCGCATACAATGAGCAGTTCTTC. This encodes CASRSPGAAYNEQFF.

J is TRBJ2-7 and V is TRBV7-6; 9 bases are a match to TRBD1. Germline-derived CDR1 and CDR2 are SGHVS and FNYEAQ. The V and J ends lost 3 bases and 4 bases, in that order; junction bases with no gene match: 4. This CDR3 comprises 14 residues. Written as DNA, the CDR3 is TGTGCCAGCAGCTTGGGACAGGGTGGTTACGAGCAGTACTTC. Amino acids: CASSLGQGGYEQYF.

This rearrangement joins TRBV5-6 to TRBJ1-5; the D is unclear. This CDR3 is built from 13 residues. Germline CDR1 reads SGHDT; CDR2 reads YYEEEE. V gave up 1 base and J gave up 6 bases, with 8 bases separating them. CDR3 DNA: TGTGCCAGCAGCTTGTCCAGGTCTCAGCCCCAGCATTTT. Translating gives CASSLSRSQPQHF.

The chain joins TRBV7-6 to TRBJ2-2; no firm D call. V lost 3 bases and J lost 3, with 5 bases in between. The CDR3 loop spans 13 amino acids. Germline values: CDR1 SGHVS, CDR2 FNYEAQ. The CDR3 loop reads CASSFGDTGELFF. The CDR3 nucleotides read TGTGCCAGCAGCTTTGGGGACACCGGGGAGCTGTTTTTT.

This chain joins TRBV28 and TRBJ2-7, with 16 bases identical to TRBD2. CDR1 is MDHEN, CDR2 SYDVKM, per germline. V lost 3 bases to trimming and J lost 8 bases; unmatched junction nucleotides: 13. The CDR3 spans 18 residues. This chain's CDR3 is CASSLGLAGGPTSMKQYF. In DNA, the CDR3 is TGTGCCAGCAGTTTGGGACTAGCGGGAGGGCCGACATCCATGAAGCAGTACTTC. The full variable domain, completed using reference TRBV28 and TRBJ2-7, is DVKVTQSSRYLVKRTGEKVFLECVQDMDHENMFWYRQDPGLGLRLIYFSYDVKMKEKGDIPEGYSVSREKKERFSLILESASTNQTSMYLCASSLGLAGGPTSMKQYFGPGTRLTVT.

The chain employs TRBV6-5 and TRBJ2-1; no firm D call. Germline CDR1 is MNHEY and CDR2 is SVGAGI. The V and J ends lost 0 bases and 4 bases respectively, with 13 bases between them. This CDR3 is 16 amino acids long. In DNA, the CDR3 is TGTGCCAGCAGTTACTCGATCGTGGAGTCTTACAATGAGCAGTTCTTC. Its translation: CASSYSIVESYNEQFF.

The V gene is TRBV6-5, the J gene TRBJ2-7; no reliable D call. Germline V CDR1 and CDR2: MNHEY, SVGAGI. The CDR3 has 14 residues. V gave up 0 bases and J gave up 3 bases, with 9 bases separating them. The CDR3, as DNA: TGTGCCAGCAGTTACTCTACGACCCACTACGAGCAGTACTTC. It codes for CASSYSTTHYEQYF.

The rearrangement uses TRBV6-4 and TRBJ1-1; possibly TRBD1 for D (6 bases). The CDR3 has 12 amino acids. Germline V gene data show CDR1 as MRHNA and CDR2 as SNTAGT. Trimming took 7 bases from V and 4 from J, leaving 10 bases between them. The CDR3 DNA follows: TGTGCCAGCAAGGGGGGGGCCACTGAAGCTTTCTTT. Residues: CASKGGATEAFF.

This clone was seen just once. The chain links TRBV28 to TRBJ2-5, with a tentative D call TRBD1 (5 bases). CDR1 and CDR2 from the germline V gene are MDHEN and SYDVKM. Trimming left V 7 bases short and J 5 bases short, with 17 bases between. The CDR3 spans 14 residues. CDR3 in amino acids: CASTPTDSWETQYF. The CDR3 nucleotides read TGTGCCAGCACCCCCACAGACAGTTGGGAGACCCAGTACTTC.

The rearrangement joins TRBV6-5 to TRBJ1-4; 7 bases map to TRBD1. Per the germline V gene, CDR1 is MNHEY and CDR2 is SVGAGI. J was trimmed by 0 bases and V by 8 bases; bases with no gene match: 6. CDR3 length: 15 residues. The chain's CDR3 is CASVDREATNEKLFF. The CDR3, as DNA: TGTGCCAGCGTAGACAGGGAGGCAACTAATGAAAAACTGTTTTTT.

Regarding this clone: Germline is not matched at one junction end, which may reflect a read error. The chain has TRBV6-9 and TRBJ2-1, with 13 bases that match TRBD2. The CDR3 is 10 residues long. Germline loops: CDR1 MNHGY, CDR2 SVAAGI. Here the CDR3 reads CASRTSGRVF. The CDR3, as DNA: TGTGCCAGCCGGACTAGCGGGAGAGTCTTC.

The chain is built from TRBV23-1 and TRBJ2-7; TRBD2 matches at 10 bases. TRBV23-1 is recorded as an ORF, its role being uncertain. The J segment lost 0 bases and the V segment lost 7 bases, leaving 15 bases of the junction unmatched. The CDR3 is 18 amino acids. The CDR3 nucleotides are TGCGCCAGCACGCTCTTAGCGGGAGGCCGAGGGAGCTCCTACGAGCAGTACTTC. Its protein is CASTLLAGGRGSSYEQYF.

V is TRBV29-1 and J is TRBJ1-3; no reliable D call. This CDR3 comprises 15 residues. V gave up 7 bases and J gave up 0 bases, with 16 bases separating them. CDR1 is SQVTM and CDR2 is ANQGSEA in the germline V gene. The CDR3: CSALAPWGSGNTIYF. CDR3 sequence (DNA): TGCAGCGCCCTAGCCCCCTGGGGCTCTGGAAACACCATATATTTT.

The CDR3 protein is CASSPGPYEQYF. The CDR3 DNA reads TGTGCCAGTAGTCCGGGCCCCTACGAGCAGTACTTC. J is TRBJ2-7 and V is TRBV19; the D is unclear. The germline V gene has CDR1 LNHDA and CDR2 SQIVND (reference sequence). There are 12 residues in the CDR3. V was cut by 5 bases and J by 2 bases, with 7 bases left in between.

The chain uses TRBV7-9 and TRBJ1-2; TRBD1 agrees at 11 bases. The CDR3 has 15 residues. V lost 1 base and J lost 4; bases outside the gene matches: 2. The V gene's germline CDR1 is SEHNR and CDR2 FQNEAQ (reference sequence). CDR3 loop: CASSLGTGGSYGYTF. CDR3 DNA: TGTGCCAGCAGCTTAGGGACAGGGGGCTCCTATGGCTACACCTTC.